The clone carrying this T cell receptor beta chain has only a few counts. Its antigen is as yet unknown. Healthy bone marrow donors made up the cohort. This CDR3 is built from 15 residues. Germline CDR1 and CDR2: SGHKS and YYEKEE (reference sequence). Between the trimmed V and J ends, which lost 4 bases and 5 bases, there was a span of 18 bases. The primer mix had 60 Vbeta and 13 Jbeta primers. TCRdb keeps only in-frame clones here, not all; method: immunoSEQ multiplex PCR. The repertoire has about 150,000 clones, over 8% of them found once; the top ten carry 1.8%. These data are taken from a study of cytomegalovirus exposure and HLA in healthy donors. Study-wide points: Several V segments, TRBV6-2 and TRBV6-3 among them, could not be told apart and were dropped. Looking again later, the authors saw that most CMV-associated TCR beta chains seemed HLA-restricted. Links to common viral pathogens appeared, in a later analysis, for several of the most significant clusters.

This receptor was obtained from a male donor in good health and CMV-seronegative. The sample consisted of PBMCs. The rearrangement uses TRBV5-5 and TRBJ2-5; tentative D call: TRBD2 (5 bases). The CDR3 region has the DNA TGTGCCAGCAGCAACCTGGCCCCACCGGGGGAGACCCAGTACTTC. This translates into CASSNLAPPGETQYF. Full variable domain (remainder filled in from reference TRBV5-5 and TRBJ2-5): DAGVTQSPTHLIKTRGQQVTLRCSPISGHKSVSWYQQVLGQGPQFIFQYYEKEERGRGNFPDRFSARQFPNYSSELNVNALLLGDSALYLCASSNLAPPGETQYFGPGTRLLVL.